This is a list of T cell receptor beta chains from one sample in a study of response to subunit inactivated influenza vaccine. TCRdb itself ran the RT-PCR reads through MiXCR, one entry per CDR3 protein. The sample yields roughly 570,000 distinct CDR3 sequences, 10% to 15% seen once. The material was PBMCs from blood, obtained roughly 48 days after vaccination. The source is a man aged 45-60 years who received an inactivated influenza vaccine. The CDR3 runs from the conserved cysteine through the conserved F or W. A D gene is named only where the DNA matches it firmly. Size is omitted from some rows. Given values are once, few, many or a class for expanded clones.

d_gene,abundance,j_gene,v_gene,CDR3aa,CDR3nt
.,.,TRBJ1-4,TRBV4-1,CASSSPGSTNEKLFF,TGCGCCAGCAGCTCCCCGGGCTCAACTAATGAAAAACTGTTTTTT
.,.,TRBJ2-1,TRBV6-4,CASSDSLNPSYNEQFF,TGTGCCAGCAGTGACTCTCTGAACCCTAGCTACAATGAGCAGTTCTTC
TRBD2,few,TRBJ2-5,TRBV3-1,CASSRQTSGRQETQYF,TGTGCCAGCAGCCGGCAGACTAGCGGCAGACAAGAGACCCAGTACTTC
.,few,TRBJ1-4,TRBV20-1,CSAWEGRNEKLFF,TGCAGTGCTTGGGAGGGCCGTAATGAAAAACTGTTTTTT
TRBD2,.,TRBJ2-2,TRBV6-1,CASSPRGGRSSGELFF,TGTGCCAGCAGCCCTCGGGGGGGGCGCTCCTCCGGGGAGCTGTTTTTT
.,few,TRBJ2-3,TRBV4-3,CASSQDFGGHADTQYF,TGCGCCAGCAGCCAAGATTTCGGCGGGCACGCAGATACGCAGTATTTT
.,few,TRBJ2-1,TRBV6-5,CASSYMTGSYNEQFF,TGTGCCAGCAGTTACATGACGGGGTCCTACAATGAGCAGTTCTTC
.,.,TRBJ2-7,TRBV10-3,CAISESQFSEQYF,TGTGCCATCAGTGAGTCTCAGTTCTCCGAGCAGTACTTC
.,.,TRBJ1-2,TRBV18,CASSPPTGGNYGYTF,TGTGCCAGCTCACCACCGACAGGCGGTAACTATGGCTACACCTTC
TRBD1,few,TRBJ1-1,TRBV7-9,CASSQPDRGPEAFF,TGTGCCAGCAGCCAGCCAGACAGGGGTCCTGAAGCTTTCTTT
TRBD1,many,TRBJ2-7,TRBV27,CASSPVGTGAYEQYF,TGTGCCAGCAGTCCGGTTGGGACAGGGGCCTACGAGCAGTACTTC
.,many,TRBJ2-2,TRBV27,CASSSLAPGELFF,TGTGCCAGCAGTTCCCTAGCACCGGGGGAGCTGTTTTTT
TRBD1,few,TRBJ1-5,TRBV2,CASAKDRPNQPQHF,TGTGCCAGCGCTAAGGACAGGCCTAATCAGCCCCAGCATTTT
.,.,TRBJ1-1,TRBV10-3,CAISESPQRDTEAFF,TGTGCCATCAGTGAGTCCCCACAGAGGGACACTGAAGCTTTCTTT
.,.,TRBJ2-1,TRBV7-9,CAISLVQGYEQFF,TGTGCCATCAGCTTAGTCCAGGGCTATGAGCAGTTCTTC
TRBD2,few,TRBJ2-1,TRBV6-2/TRBV6-3,CASSLPPGIAGDDEQFF,TGTGCCAGCAGTCTCCCGCCCGGGATAGCGGGAGACGATGAGCAGTTCTTC
TRBD1,few,TRBJ1-1,TRBV10-3,CAHREGAAEAFF,TGTGCCCACAGGGAGGGGGCGGCTGAAGCTTTCTTT
.,.,TRBJ2-1,TRBV7-9,CASSYDRISYNEQFF,TGTGCCAGCAGCTACGACAGGATCTCCTACAATGAGCAGTTCTTC
.,.,TRBJ2-2,TRBV4-3,CASSQDLGTGGNTGELFF,TGCGCCAGCAGCCAAGATTTGGGGACTGGAGGGAACACCGGGGAGCTGTTTTTT
TRBD2,.,TRBJ2-7,TRBV11-2,CASSLVRSSGRASSYEQYF,TGTGCCAGCAGCTTAGTTCGGTCTAGCGGGAGGGCTAGCTCCTACGAGCAGTACTTC
.,few,TRBJ1-2,TRBV20-1,CSARAPQDNYGYTF,TGCAGTGCTAGAGCGCCCCAGGATAACTATGGCTACACCTTC
TRBD1,many,TRBJ2-7,TRBV6-5,CASSHGTGEYYEQYF,TGTGCCAGCAGTCACGGGACAGGAGAATACTACGAGCAGTACTTC
.,.,TRBJ2-5,TRBV29-1,CSIRGAGLETQYF,TGCAGCATAAGGGGGGCAGGGCTCGAGACCCAGTACTTC
TRBD2,.,TRBJ2-1,TRBV9,CASSIGTSGSNEQFF,TGTGCCAGCAGCATCGGGACTAGCGGTTCGAATGAGCAGTTCTTC
.,many,TRBJ2-3,TRBV20-1,CSARGTIRTDTQYF,TGCAGTGCTAGAGGGACTATCCGAACAGATACGCAGTATTTT
TRBD2,.,TRBJ2-3,TRBV28,CASSSLAGPITDTQYF,TGTGCCAGCAGTTCCCTAGCGGGCCCGATCACAGATACGCAGTATTTT
.,.,TRBJ1-6,TRBV6-1,CASSDGGAYNSPLHF,TGTGCCAGCAGTGATGGTGGGGCTTATAATTCACCCCTCCACTTT
TRBD1,many,TRBJ2-2,TRBV6-1,CASRSSGGGELFF,TGTGCCTCACGGAGTTCAGGGGGAGGGGAGCTGTTTTTT
.,.,TRBJ2-1,TRBV9,CASSVGSKGNEQFF,TGTGCCAGCAGCGTAGGGTCCAAGGGAAATGAGCAGTTCTTC
.,few,TRBJ2-7,TRBV3-1,CASSQDLGRNEQYF,TGTGCCAGCAGCCAAGACCTGGGGCGGAACGAGCAGTACTTC
TRBD1,.,TRBJ1-1,TRBV20-1,CSARRQGSTEAFF,TGCAGTGCTAGAAGACAGGGGAGCACTGAAGCTTTCTTT